This TCR beta chain was identified in a study of T cells after somatic rescue of genetic block. This table comes from immunoSEQ multiplex PCR, and its TCRdb copy is limited to in-frame clones, with some not included. The sample has roughly 120,000 clones, around nine tenths seen once. Per the germline V gene, CDR1 is KGHSH and CDR2 is LQKENI. Trimming pared 1 base from V and 0 bases from J, leaving 13 bases between. This CDR3 is 17 amino acids long. The genes are TRBV18 and TRBJ1-3; D not resolved. This TCR was sampled from a woman aged 18-29 years. Specimen: peripheral blood mononuclear cells (PBMCs). The CDR3 sequence: CASSPLPKPSSGNTIYF. CDR3 sequence (DNA): TGTGCCAGCTCACCACTCCCGAAACCGAGCTCTGGAAACACCATATATTTT. Together with reference TRBV18 and TRBJ1-3, the CDR3 gives the full variable domain: NAGVMQNPRHLVRRRGQEARLRCSPMKGHSHVYWYRQLPEEGLKFMVYLQKENIIDESGMPKERFSAEFPKEGPSILRIQQVVRGDSAAYFCASSPLPKPSSGNTIYFGEGSWLTVV.